The clone carrying this T cell receptor (beta chain) was seen more than once but under ten times. What it binds is unknown. TCRdb recomputed calls from the 5' RACE reads with MiXCR, one row per CDR3 protein. The data hold roughly 370,000 distinct CDR3 sequences, with approximately 15% observed a single time. The V gene lost 0 bases and the J gene lost 4 bases, with 14 bases spanning the gap. CDR1 is LGHNA and CDR2 is YSLEER in the germline V gene. CDR3 size: 16 residues. This sample was included in a study of T-cell memory formation after mild COVID-19. Whole-study context: TCR clusters were largely donor specific.

Findings and caveats of the study: Pre-infection memory showed some responding clones, and this suggested that cross-reactive memory joined. Still unconfirmed is whether the second-wave clones peaking on day 37 recognized SARS-CoV-2. Contracting CD4+ clones sat mainly in CM and EM; CD8+ in EMRA.

Sequencing was performed on PBMCs or a T cell subset sorted from them (not recorded which). This receptor was taken from a man aged 18 to 29 who had mild COVID-19 (a few samples of this study predate the infection). Cell type and time point are not known. The chain employs TRBV4-3 and TRBJ2-3; D perhaps matches TRBD2 (7 bases). For the CDR3, the DNA is TGCGCCAGCAGCCAAGATGGGGGGGCTAATGCAGATACGCAGTATTTT. This sequence encodes CASSQDGGANADTQYF.